This TCR beta chain was identified during a study of breast tumors, draining lymph nodes, adjacent tissues (dated by TCRdb to 2015 to 2016). With regard to the full study: In breast cancer patients, the study compared the TCR beta repertoires of tumor, adjacent nontumor tissue and axillary lymph nodes. The study was designed to assess the relationships and possible T-cell exchange between tumor, surrounding tissue and draining lymph node repertoires in human breast cancer.

Study-level results and caveats: Tumor and nontumor tissue repertoires were significantly more similar in luminal-like than in basal-like breast cancer. Tumor T-cell repertoires showed less diversity than lymph node repertoires and more diversity than nontumor tissue repertoires, and tumor T-cell repertoires showed preferential V and J gene usage. Rather than being directly demonstrated, the conclusion that tumor T cells originate in lymph nodes was presented as consistent with a hypothesis. The data were considered consistent with the idea that most tumor T cells come from the lymph node and then expand in tumor tissue.

These reads were obtained on an Illumina HiSeq 2000. TCR beta chain libraries were generated through multiplex PCR amplification. High-throughput sequencing was used to analyze the amplified TCR beta chain products. TCRdb reworked the public reads: Q25 trimming with fastp, MiXCR clone assembly, productive beta chains retained. Merged by CDR3 protein, the rows form single entries marked with the most common genes and DNA. For this sample there are 10,000 or so distinct CDR3 sequences; around 42% appear just once. The ten largest make up about 15% of the sample. This clonotype is deemed medium-sized (0.01 to 0.1%). Its binding antigen is unknown. No base quality values were provided; no much bigger clone lies one nucleotide off. Adjacent samples were composed of nontumor breast tissue surrounding the tumor. This TCR came from a female donor with breast cancer. Some clones in this sample may be carry-over from other donors' samples. The source material was tumor-adjacent breast tissue.

The DNA reads TGCGCCAGCAGTGACCCCGGGACTAGCGCTTACGAGCAGTACTTC. The resulting protein is CASSDPGTSAYEQYF. This chain joins TRBV10-1 to TRBJ2-7, with TRBD2 matching 10 junction bases. The junction shows trimming of 3 bases on V and 4 bases on J, and the gene matches do not reach 6 bases of it. Taken from the germline V gene (reference sequence), the CDR1 and CDR2 loops are WNHNN and SYGVQD. The CDR3 starts with the cysteine, ends with the phenylalanine, and has 15 residues. Only the CDR3 part of the read is kept: 45 bases, read in frame from the first base.